This TCR beta chain was sequenced during a study of T cells in Graves' hyperthyroidism and ophthalmopathy. Overall study context: Peripheral blood draws took place at initial diagnosis, ahead of any treatment.

Reasons for excluding patients were uncontrolled infection, other autoimmune disease, pregnancy or lactation. Blood sampling occurred at first hyperthyroidism diagnosis, ahead of any ophthalmopathy symptoms. Source material for PBMCs was about 11 ml fresh peripheral blood. RNA transcripts provided the source from which TCR beta CDR3 regions were amplified. First-round RT-PCR targeting the TCR CDR3 was performed with the HTBI primer set. TCRdb fed the multiplex PCR reads into MiXCR, producing one record per CDR3 protein. The sample includes about 580,000 distinct CDR3 sequences, about 15% seen only once; the top ten take under 7%. Germline lookup yields CDR1 SGHRS and CDR2 YFSETQ. This CDR3 has 14 residues. A note on this clonotype: A read error may account for a junction end that differs from germline.

The sequence came from a woman between 25 and 40 years old with Graves' hyperthyroidism that later progressed to Graves' ophthalmopathy. The sequenced material came from blood. This sequence joins TRBV5-1 and TRBJ1-2, with D unclear. CDR3 DNA sequence: TGCGCCAGCAGCTTGCTCGGAGCTAACTATGGCCACACCTTC. As protein: CASSLLGANYGHTF.